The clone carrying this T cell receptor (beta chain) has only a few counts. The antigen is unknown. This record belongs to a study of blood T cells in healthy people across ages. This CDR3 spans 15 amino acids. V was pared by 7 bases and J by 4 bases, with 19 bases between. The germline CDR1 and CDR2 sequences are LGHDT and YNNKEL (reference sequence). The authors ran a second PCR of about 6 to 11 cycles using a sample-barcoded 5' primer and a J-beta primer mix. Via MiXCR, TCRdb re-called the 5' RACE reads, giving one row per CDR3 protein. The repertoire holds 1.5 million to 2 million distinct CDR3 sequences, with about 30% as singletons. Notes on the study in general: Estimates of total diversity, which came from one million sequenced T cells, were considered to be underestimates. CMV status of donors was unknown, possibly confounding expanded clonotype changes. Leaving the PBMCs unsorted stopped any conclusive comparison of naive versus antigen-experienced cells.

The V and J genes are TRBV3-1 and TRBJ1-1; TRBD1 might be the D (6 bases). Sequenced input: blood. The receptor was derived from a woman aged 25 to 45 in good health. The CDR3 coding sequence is TGTGCCAGCACAGACGGGGTAGGGGGGGGCACTGAAGCTTTCTTT. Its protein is CASTDGVGGGTEAFF.